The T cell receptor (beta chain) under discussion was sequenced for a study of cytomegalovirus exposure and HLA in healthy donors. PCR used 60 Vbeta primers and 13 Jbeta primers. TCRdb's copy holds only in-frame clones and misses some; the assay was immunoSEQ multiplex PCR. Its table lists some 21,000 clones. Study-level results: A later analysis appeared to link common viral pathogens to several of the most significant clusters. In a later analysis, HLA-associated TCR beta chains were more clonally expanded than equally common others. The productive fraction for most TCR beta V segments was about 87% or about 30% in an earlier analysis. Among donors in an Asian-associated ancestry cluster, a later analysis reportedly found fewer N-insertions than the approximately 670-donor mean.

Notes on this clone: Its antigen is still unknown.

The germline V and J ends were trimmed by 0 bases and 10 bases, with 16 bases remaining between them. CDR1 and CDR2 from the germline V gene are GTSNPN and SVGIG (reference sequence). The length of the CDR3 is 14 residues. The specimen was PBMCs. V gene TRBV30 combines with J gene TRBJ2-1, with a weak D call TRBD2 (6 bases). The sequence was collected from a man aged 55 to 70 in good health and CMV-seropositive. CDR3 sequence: CAWSVRSGFEEQFF. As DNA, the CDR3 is TGTGCCTGGAGTGTACGGAGCGGGTTTGAGGAGCAGTTCTTC.